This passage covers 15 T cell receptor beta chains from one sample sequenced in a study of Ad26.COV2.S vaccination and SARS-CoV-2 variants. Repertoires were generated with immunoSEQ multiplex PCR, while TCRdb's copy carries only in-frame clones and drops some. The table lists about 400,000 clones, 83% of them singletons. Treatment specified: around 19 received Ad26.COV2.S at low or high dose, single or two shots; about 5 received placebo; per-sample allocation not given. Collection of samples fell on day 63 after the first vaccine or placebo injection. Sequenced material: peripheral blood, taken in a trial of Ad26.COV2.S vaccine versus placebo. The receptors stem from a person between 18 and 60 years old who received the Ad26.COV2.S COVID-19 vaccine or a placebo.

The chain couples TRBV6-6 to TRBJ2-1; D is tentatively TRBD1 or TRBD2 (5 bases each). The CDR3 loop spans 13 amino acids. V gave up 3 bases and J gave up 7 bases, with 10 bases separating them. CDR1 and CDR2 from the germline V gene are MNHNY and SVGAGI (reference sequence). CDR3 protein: CASSYEGKNEQFF. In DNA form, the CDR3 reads TGTGCCAGCAGTTATGAGGGGAAAAATGAGCAGTTCTTC.

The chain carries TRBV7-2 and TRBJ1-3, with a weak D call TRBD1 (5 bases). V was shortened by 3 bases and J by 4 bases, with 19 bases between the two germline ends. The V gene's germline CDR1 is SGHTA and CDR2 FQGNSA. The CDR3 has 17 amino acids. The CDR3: CASSFRSPYRTGNTIYF. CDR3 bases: TGTGCCAGCAGCTTCCGGTCCCCCTACAGGACGGGAAACACCATATATTTT. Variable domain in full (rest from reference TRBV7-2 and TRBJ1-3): GAGVSQSPSNKVTEKGKDVELRCDPISGHTALYWYRQSLGQGLEFLIYFQGNSAPDKSGLPSDRFSAERTGGSVSTLTIQRTQQEDSAVYLCASSFRSPYRTGNTIYFGEGSWLTVV.

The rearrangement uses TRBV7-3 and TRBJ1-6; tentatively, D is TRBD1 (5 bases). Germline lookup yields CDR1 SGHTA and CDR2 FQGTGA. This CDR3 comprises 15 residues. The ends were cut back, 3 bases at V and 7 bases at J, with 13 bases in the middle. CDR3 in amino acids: CASSFFGTLNSPLHF. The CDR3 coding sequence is TGTGCCAGCAGCTTCTTCGGGACTCTAAATTCACCCCTCCACTTT. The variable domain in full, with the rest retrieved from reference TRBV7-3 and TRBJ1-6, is GAGVSQTPSNKVTEKGKYVELRCDPISGHTALYWYRQSLGQGPEFLIYFQGTGAADDSGLPNDRFFAVRPEGSVSTLKIQRTERGDSAVYLCASSFFGTLNSPLHFGNGTRLTVT.

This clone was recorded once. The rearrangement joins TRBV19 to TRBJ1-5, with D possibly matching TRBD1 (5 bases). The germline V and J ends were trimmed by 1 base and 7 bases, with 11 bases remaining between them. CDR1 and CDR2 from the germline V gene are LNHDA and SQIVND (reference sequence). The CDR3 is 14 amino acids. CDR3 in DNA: TGTGCCAGTAGTATAGGTAGGACACAACAGCCCCAGCATTTT. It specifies CASSIGRTQQPQHF. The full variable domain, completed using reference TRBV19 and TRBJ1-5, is DGGITQSPKYLFRKEGQNVTLSCEQNLNHDAMYWYRQDPGQGLRLIYYSQIVNDFQKGDIAEGYSVSREKKESFPLTVTSAQKNPTAFYLCASSIGRTQQPQHFGDGTRLSIL.

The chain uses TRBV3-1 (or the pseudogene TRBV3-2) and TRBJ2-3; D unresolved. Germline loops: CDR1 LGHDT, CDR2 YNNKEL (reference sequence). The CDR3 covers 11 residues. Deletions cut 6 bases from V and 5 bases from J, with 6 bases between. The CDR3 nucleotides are TGTGCCAGCAGGCACGAAGATACGCAGTATTTT. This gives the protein CASRHEDTQYF.

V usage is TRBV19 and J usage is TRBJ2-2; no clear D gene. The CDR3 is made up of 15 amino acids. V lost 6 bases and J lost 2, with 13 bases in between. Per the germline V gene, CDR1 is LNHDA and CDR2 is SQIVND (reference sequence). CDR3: CASSPLRKNTGELFF. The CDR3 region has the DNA TGTGCCAGTAGCCCACTCCGGAAAAACACCGGGGAGCTGTTTTTT.

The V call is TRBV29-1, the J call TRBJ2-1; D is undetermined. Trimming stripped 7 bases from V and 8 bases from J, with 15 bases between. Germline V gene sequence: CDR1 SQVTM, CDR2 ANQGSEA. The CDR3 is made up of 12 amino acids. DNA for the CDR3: TGCAGCGCCAGGACGGATCTACATGAGCAGTTCTTC. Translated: CSARTDLHEQFF.

CDR3 protein: CASSPDRPNTGELFF. The CDR3 DNA reads as TGTGCCAGCAGCCCGGACAGACCGAACACCGGGGAGCTGTTTTTT. The chain carries TRBV5-4 and TRBJ2-2, with a possible D match to TRBD1 (6 bases). V lost 4 bases and J 0 bases, leaving 10 bases between the germline ends. The CDR3 consists of 15 residues. CDR1 and CDR2 (germline): SGHNT, YYREEE (reference sequence). Complete variable domain (other parts from reference TRBV5-4 and TRBJ2-2): ETGVTQSPTHLIKTRGQQVTLRCSSQSGHNTVSWYQQALGQGPQFIFQYYREEENGRGNFPPRFSGLQFPNYSSELNVNALELDDSALYLCASSPDRPNTGELFFGEGSRLTVL.

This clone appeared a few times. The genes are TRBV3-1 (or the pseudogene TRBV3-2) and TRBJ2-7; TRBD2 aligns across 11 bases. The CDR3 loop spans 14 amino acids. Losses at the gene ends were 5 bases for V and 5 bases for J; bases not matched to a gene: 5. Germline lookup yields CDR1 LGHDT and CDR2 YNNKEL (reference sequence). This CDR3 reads CASSGSGGANEQYF. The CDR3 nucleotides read TGTGCCAGCAGCGGTAGCGGGGGGGCGAACGAGCAGTACTTC.

The CDR3 DNA follows: TGTGCCAGCAGTGACGCGCTAAACTACGAGCAGTACTTC. Amino acid sequence: CASSDALNYEQYF. The chain is built from TRBV2 and TRBJ2-7; D ambiguous. The CDR3 has 13 residues. Trimming took off 3 bases at V and 3 bases at J, with 9 bases between the two ends. Germline loops: CDR1 SNHLY, CDR2 FYNNEI.

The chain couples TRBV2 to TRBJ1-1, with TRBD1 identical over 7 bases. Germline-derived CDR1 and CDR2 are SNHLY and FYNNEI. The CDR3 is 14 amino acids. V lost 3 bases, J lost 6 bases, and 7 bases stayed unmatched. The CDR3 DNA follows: TGTGCCAGCAGTGAGGTAGAGGGGGCGGCTGAAGCTTTCTTT. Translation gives CASSEVEGAAEAFF.

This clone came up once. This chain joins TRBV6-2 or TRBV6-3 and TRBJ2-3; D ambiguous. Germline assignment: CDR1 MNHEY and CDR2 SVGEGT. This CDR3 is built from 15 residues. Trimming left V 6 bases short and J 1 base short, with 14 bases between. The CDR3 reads CASSLSSSGTDTQYF. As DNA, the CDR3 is TGTGCCAGCAGCCTAAGCAGCTCTGGCACAGATACGCAGTATTTT.

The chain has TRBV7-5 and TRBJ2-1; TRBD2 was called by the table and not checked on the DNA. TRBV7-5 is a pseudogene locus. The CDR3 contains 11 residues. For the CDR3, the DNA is TGTGCCAGAAACCGACGGGATGAGCAGTTCTTC. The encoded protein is CARNRRDEQFF.

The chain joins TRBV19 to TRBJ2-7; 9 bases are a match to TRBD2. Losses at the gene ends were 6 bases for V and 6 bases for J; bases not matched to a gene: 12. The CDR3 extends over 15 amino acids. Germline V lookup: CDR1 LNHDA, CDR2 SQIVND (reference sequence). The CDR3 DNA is TGTGCCAGTAGAGAAACTAGCGGGCCCCCCGGCGAGCAGTACTTC. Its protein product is CASRETSGPPGEQYF.

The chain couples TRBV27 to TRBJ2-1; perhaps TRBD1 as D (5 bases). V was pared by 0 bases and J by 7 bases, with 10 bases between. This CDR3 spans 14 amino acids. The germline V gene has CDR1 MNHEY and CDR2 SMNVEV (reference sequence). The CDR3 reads CASSLSGGHNEQFF. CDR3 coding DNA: TGTGCCAGCAGTTTATCGGGCGGACATAATGAGCAGTTCTTC.